Listed here are 6 T cell receptor beta chains from one sample, sequenced in a study of shared clonotypes between healthy human individuals. Sequenced by immunoSEQ multiplex PCR; TCRdb stores in-frame clones only, minus some. In the table there are around 1.4 million clones, just under 99% of which are singletons. Material: naive CD4+ T cells sorted from blood. Subset: CD45RA+ positively selected. These receptors were collected from a man under 40 in good health.

This chain joins TRBV27 and TRBJ2-2, with D unclear. Germline assignment: CDR1 MNHEY and CDR2 SMNVEV (reference sequence). Trimming shortened V by 8 bases and J by 2 bases, and 15 bases separated the two germline ends. The CDR3 spans 15 residues. CDR3 amino acids: CASRAGLPNTGELFF. The CDR3 DNA sequence: TGTGCCAGCCGTGCCGGGCTACCCAACACCGGGGAGCTGTTTTTT.

V and J are TRBV6-1 and TRBJ2-5, with 8 bases aligning to TRBD1. This CDR3 region has 15 residues. CDR1 and CDR2 (germline): MNHNS, SASEGT. V shed 7 bases and J 1 base; nucleotides not matched to a gene: 8. The chain's CDR3 is CASKRTGSGQETQYF. CDR3 DNA: TGTGCCAGCAAAAGGACAGGGTCTGGCCAAGAGACCCAGTACTTC.

The V gene is TRBV11-3, the J gene TRBJ2-2, with D unclear. This CDR3 has 13 amino acids. From germline, CDR1 is SGHNT and CDR2 YENEEA. V was shortened by 5 bases and J by 5 bases, with 9 bases between the two germline ends. The CDR3 DNA follows: TGTGCCAGCAGCGCGCAGGCTACCGGGGAGCTGTTTTTT. Its protein is CASSAQATGELFF.

The rearrangement links TRBV6-1 to TRBJ2-7; 11 bases fit TRBD2. The CDR3 length is 15 residues. Germline lookup yields CDR1 MNHNS and CDR2 SASEGT. The junction had 6 bases not matched to a gene; V was cut back by 4 bases and J by 4 bases. The CDR3 loop is CASSAGTSGGYEQYF. The CDR3 DNA reads as TGTGCCAGCAGTGCCGGGACTAGCGGTGGGTACGAGCAGTACTTC.

The chain combines TRBV5-4 with TRBJ1-1; weak D call: TRBD1 (5 bases). With 0 bases removed from V and 2 bases from J, the gap between germline ends came to 8 bases. This CDR3 comprises 14 residues. Looked up from germline, CDR1 is SGHNT and CDR2 is YYREEE (reference sequence). The CDR3 bases are TGTGCCAGCAGCTTGGCCGGACAAAACACTGAAGCTTTCTTT. Translating gives CASSLAGQNTEAFF.

The chain carries TRBV11-2 and TRBJ1-1; the D is unclear. Germline V lookup: CDR1 SGHAT, CDR2 FQNNGV. The CDR3 consists of 11 residues. With 2 bases removed from V and 11 bases from J, the gap between germline ends came to 9 bases. CDR3 sequence (DNA): TGTGCCAGCAGCTTAAAAGTTAGCGCTTTCTTT. This codes for CASSLKVSAFF.